This TCR beta chain was sequenced during a study of cytomegalovirus exposure and HLA in healthy donors. Regarding the study as a whole: According to a later analysis, donors in an Asian-associated ancestry cluster reportedly had fewer N-insertions than the roughly 670-donor mean. In a later analysis, TCR beta V- and J-gene trimming was associated with a missense DCLRE1C variant. Most CMV-associated TCR beta chains were later found to appear HLA-restricted.

Losses at the gene ends were 5 bases for V and 8 bases for J; bases not matched to a gene: 12. Germline V lookup: CDR1 MNHEY, CDR2 SMNVEV (reference sequence). This CDR3 is 16 amino acids long. As for this clone: Its antigen is unknown.

It was with 60 Vbeta and 13 Jbeta primers that the PCR ran. The assay was immunoSEQ multiplex PCR, and TCRdb's table has in-frame clones only and misses some. The table includes fewer than 130,000 clones, 80% detected once. The chain is built from TRBV27 and TRBJ2-2, with 9 bases lining up with TRBD1. The source of this sequence is an older woman in good health and CMV-seropositive. Sequencing input: PBMCs. CDR3 nucleotides: TGTGCCAGCAGTCCTAACCCCGGGACAGGGTTTGGGGAGCTGTTTTTT. This sequence encodes CASSPNPGTGFGELFF.